Listed below are T cell receptor beta chains from one sample, sequenced in a study of blood T cell repertoires in COVID-19. Assay: immunoSEQ multiplex PCR; the TCRdb copy retains only in-frame clones and omits some. The sample has about 180,000 clones; roughly 88% are singletons. Sequenced: peripheral blood. The receptor source for this set is a human donor with active or convalescent COVID-19. The donor label of this sample is uncertain. The CDR3 runs from the conserved cysteine through the conserved F or W. The D gene is left open where the match is weak. Clone sizes are given selectively: once, few, many, or a class where the clone is expanded.

>-|TRBV14|TRBJ1-1|once
CASSQSVTGTTEAFF
TGTGCCAGCAGCCAAAGTGTCACAGGGACCACTGAAGCTTTCTTT
>TRBD2|TRBV2|TRBJ2-1|-
CASRFSGRGAFNEQFF
TGTGCCAGCAGGTTTAGCGGGAGAGGGGCCTTCAATGAGCAGTTCTTC
>TRBD2|TRBV4-2|TRBJ2-3|-
CASSQRLAGGASYPDTQYF
TGTGCCAGCAGCCAACGACTAGCGGGGGGGGCCTCATACCCCGATACGCAGTATTTT
>TRBD2|TRBV30|TRBJ2-4|-
CAWSTTKRGGAKNIQYF
TGTGCTTGGAGTACAACCAAGCGGGGAGGGGCCAAAAACATTCAGTACTTC
>TRBD1|TRBV4-2|TRBJ1-5|-
CASSLTGTGFSNQPQHF
TGTGCCAGCAGTTTAACGGGGACAGGGTTTAGCAATCAGCCCCAGCATTTT
>TRBD1|TRBV19|TRBJ1-1|-
CASSMGRGLSEAFF
TGTGCCAGTAGTATGGGCAGGGGGCTTAGTGAAGCTTTCTTT
>-|TRBV18|TRBJ2-2|-
CASSPPTVKAGELFF
TGTGCCAGCTCACCACCCACGGTGAAAGCCGGGGAGCTGTTTTTT
>-|TRBV5-1|TRBJ2-2|-
CASSLVGATGELFF
TGCGCCAGCAGCTTGGTAGGGGCCACCGGGGAGCTGTTTTTT
>TRBD1|TRBV2|TRBJ2-3|-
CASSFWAGQGADTQYF
TGTGCCAGCAGTTTCTGGGCGGGACAGGGCGCAGATACGCAGTATTTT
>-|TRBV5-5|TRBJ2-7|-
CASSLDPSRSSYEQYF
TGTGCCAGCAGCCTGGACCCATCGAGGAGCTCCTACGAGCAGTACTTC
>-|TRBV10-1|TRBJ2-3|-
CASSEGGMWEDAQYF
TGCGCCAGCAGTGAAGGGGGAATGTGGGAAGATGCGCAGTATTTT
>TRBD1|TRBV5-4|TRBJ2-7|few
CASSLGDRGDEQYF
TGTGCCAGCAGCCTTGGCGACAGGGGGGACGAGCAGTACTTC
>-|TRBV28|TRBJ1-1|-
CASSFGHTEAFF
TGTGCCAGCAGTTTTGGGCACACTGAAGCTTTCTTT
>-|TRBV27|TRBJ2-6|-
CASSLSGVGANVLTF
TGTGCCAGCAGTTTATCCGGGGTAGGGGCCAACGTCCTGACTTTC
>-|TRBV2|TRBJ2-2|-
CASSEVRSPTGELFF
TGTGCCAGCAGTGAAGTTAGGAGCCCTACCGGGGAGCTGTTTTTT
>-|TRBV5-1|TRBJ1-2|-
CASSSDSNYGYTF
TGCGCCAGCAGCTCCGACAGCAACTATGGCTACACCTTC
>TRBD1|TRBV6-2/TRBV6-3|TRBJ1-5|-
CASSQTGYGQPQHF
TGTGCCAGCAGTCAGACAGGGTACGGTCAGCCCCAGCATTTT
>-|TRBV2|TRBJ1-5|-
CASSTGSQPQHF
TGTGCCAGCAGCACAGGGTCTCAGCCCCAGCATTTT
>-|TRBV11-3|TRBJ2-3|once
CASSRDAAVENTQYF
TGTGCCAGCAGCCGCGATGCGGCGGTGGAAAATACGCAGTATTTT
>TRBD2|TRBV4-1|TRBJ2-2|-
CASSPLRGGTGELFF
TGCGCCAGCAGCCCTCTGCGGGGGGGCACCGGGGAGCTGTTTTTT
>TRBD2|TRBV29-1|TRBJ2-2|-
CSVEARGRGETGELFF
TGCAGCGTTGAAGCCCGGGGCCGGGGGGAGACCGGGGAGCTGTTTTTT
>-|TRBV9|TRBJ2-1|-
CASSAASSYNEQFF
TGTGCCAGCAGCGCCGCCAGCTCCTACAATGAGCAGTTCTTC
>-|TRBV5-1|TRBJ1-1|-
CASSLGVGRANTEAFF
TGCGCCAGCAGCTTGGGGGTGGGGAGGGCGAACACTGAAGCTTTCTTT
>-|TRBV5-6|TRBJ1-1|-
CASSLATLTGGIDTEAFF
TGTGCCAGCAGCTTGGCCACACTGACAGGAGGAATCGACACTGAAGCTTTCTTT
>-|TRBV9|TRBJ1-2|-
CASSPGPDNVYGYTF
TGTGCCAGCAGCCCAGGCCCCGACAACGTCTATGGCTACACCTTC
>-|TRBV4-2|TRBJ2-6|-
CASSDSGAGANVLTF
TGTGCCAGCAGTGACTCGGGGGCTGGGGCCAACGTCCTGACTTTC
>-|TRBV5-1|TRBJ2-2|-
CASGSLRDTGELFF
TGCGCCAGCGGCTCGCTCCGGGACACCGGGGAGCTGTTTTTT
>TRBD2|TRBV3-1/TRBV3-2|TRBJ2-1|many
CASSPGRGALNEQFF
TGTGCCAGCAGCCCCGGGAGGGGGGCCCTGAATGAGCAGTTCTTC
>TRBD2|TRBV28|TRBJ2-2|-
CASSFTGGRNTGELFF
TGTGCCAGCAGTTTCACGGGGGGGCGAAACACCGGGGAGCTGTTTTTT
>TRBD1|TRBV19|TRBJ2-7|-
CASSYTGGYEQYF
TGTGCCAGTAGTTACACAGGGGGGTACGAGCAGTACTTC
>TRBD1|TRBV5-4|TRBJ1-3|-
CASSFSGGYGNTIYF
TGTGCCAGCAGCTTCTCAGGGGGCTATGGAAACACCATATATTTT
>-|TRBV12-3/TRBV12-4|TRBJ2-7|few
CASRYTGSHEQYF
TGTGCCAGCAGGTATACAGGGTCCCACGAGCAGTACTTC
>-|TRBV30|TRBJ2-7|-
CAWKAGGGGRGYEQYF
TGTGCCTGGAAGGCAGGGGGCGGCGGGAGAGGCTACGAGCAGTACTTC
>-|TRBV12-3/TRBV12-4|TRBJ2-7|-
CASSLGQAEYF
TGTGCCAGCAGTTTAGGACAGGCTGAGTACTTC
>-|TRBV11-2|TRBJ1-1|-
CASSLSGGRAFF
TGTGCCAGCAGCTTATCCGGAGGAAGAGCTTTCTTT
>-|TRBV15|TRBJ2-7|-
CATSRQVSYEQYF
TGTGCCACCAGCCGACAGGTCTCCTACGAGCAGTACTTC
>-|TRBV9|TRBJ2-2|-
CASSVAAGAGELFF
TGTGCCAGCAGCGTAGCGGCAGGGGCCGGGGAGCTGTTTTTT
>TRBD1|TRBV6-5|TRBJ1-5|-
CASKRDRASQPQHF
TGTGCCAGCAAGCGGGACAGGGCCTCTCAGCCCCAGCATTTT
>-|TRBV6-2/TRBV6-3|TRBJ1-1|-
CASSDGVIREAFF
TGTGCCAGCAGTGACGGAGTTATAAGGGAAGCTTTCTTT
>TRBD1|TRBV30|TRBJ1-2|-
CAWSAGTGGYGYTF
TGTGCCTGGAGTGCCGGGACAGGGGGGTATGGCTACACCTTC
>-|TRBV5-5|TRBJ2-5|-
CASSRGWGGIGQETQYF
TGTGCCAGCAGCCGGGGTTGGGGTGGGATTGGCCAAGAGACCCAGTACTTC
>TRBD2|TRBV6-5|TRBJ2-5|-
CASSYLAGGPETQYF
TGTGCCAGCAGTTACCTAGCGGGAGGGCCAGAGACCCAGTACTTC
>TRBD2|TRBV5-5|TRBJ2-2|-
CASSSKPGLGNTGELFF
TGTGCCAGCAGCTCCAAACCGGGACTAGGAAATACCGGGGAGCTGTTTTTT